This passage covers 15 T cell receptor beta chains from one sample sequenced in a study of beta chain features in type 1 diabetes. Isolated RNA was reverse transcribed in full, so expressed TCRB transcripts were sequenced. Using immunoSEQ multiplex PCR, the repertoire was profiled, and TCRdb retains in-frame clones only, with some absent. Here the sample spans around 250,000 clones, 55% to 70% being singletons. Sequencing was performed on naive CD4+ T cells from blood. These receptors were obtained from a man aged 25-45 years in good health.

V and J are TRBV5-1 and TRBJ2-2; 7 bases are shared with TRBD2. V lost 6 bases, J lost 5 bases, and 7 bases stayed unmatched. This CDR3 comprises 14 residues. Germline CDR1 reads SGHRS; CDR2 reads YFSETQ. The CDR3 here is CASIENSGTGELFF. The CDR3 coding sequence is TGCGCCAGCATAGAGAATAGCGGGACCGGGGAGCTGTTTTTT.

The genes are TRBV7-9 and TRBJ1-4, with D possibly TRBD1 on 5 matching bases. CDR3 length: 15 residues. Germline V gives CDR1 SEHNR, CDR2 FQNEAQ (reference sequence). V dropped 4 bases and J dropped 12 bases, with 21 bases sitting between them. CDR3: CASSWGSGTPEELFF. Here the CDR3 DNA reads TGTGCCAGCAGCTGGGGCTCCGGGACGCCTGAGGAACTGTTTTTT.

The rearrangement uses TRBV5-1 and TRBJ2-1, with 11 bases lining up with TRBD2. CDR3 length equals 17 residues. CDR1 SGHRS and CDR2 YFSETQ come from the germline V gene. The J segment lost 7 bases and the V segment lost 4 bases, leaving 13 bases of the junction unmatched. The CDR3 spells CASSLRLAGGPWNEQFF. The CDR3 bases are TGCGCCAGCAGCCTTAGATTAGCGGGAGGGCCTTGGAATGAGCAGTTCTTC.

CDR3 sequence (DNA): TGTGCCTGGAGTGGGGACAGCTACAATCAGCCCCAGCATTTT. Translating it yields CAWSGDSYNQPQHF. V and J are TRBV30 and TRBJ1-5; 7 bases map to TRBD1. With 1 base clipped from V and 3 bases from J, the junction kept 3 bases outside the gene matches. This CDR3 has 14 residues. Germline-derived CDR1 and CDR2 are GTSNPN and SVGIG (reference sequence).

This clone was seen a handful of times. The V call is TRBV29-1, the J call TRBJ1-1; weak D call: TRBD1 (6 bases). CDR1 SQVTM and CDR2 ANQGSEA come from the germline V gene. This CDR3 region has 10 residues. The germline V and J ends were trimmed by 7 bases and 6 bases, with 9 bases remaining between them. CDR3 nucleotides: TGCAGCGCCGGGACATCTGAAGCTTTCTTT. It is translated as CSAGTSEAFF.

CDR3 nucleotide sequence: TGTGCCTGGAGTCCGGCTAGCGGGCCCTACAATGAGCAGTTCTTC. Translating it yields CAWSPASGPYNEQFF. The chain carries TRBV30 and TRBJ2-1; 8 bases align to TRBD2. The germline V gene encodes CDR1 GTSNPN and CDR2 SVGIG (reference sequence). J lost 2 bases, V lost 2 bases, and 5 bases had no gene match. This CDR3 region has 15 residues.

DNA of the CDR3: TGTGCCAGCAGCACCCGTGGACTGGCAGCCACAGATACGCAGTATTTT. As protein: CASSTRGLAATDTQYF. This rearrangement joins TRBV7-2 to TRBJ2-3, with a possible D match to TRBD2 (5 bases). Germline CDR1 is SGHTA and CDR2 is FQGNSA. The V gene lost 5 bases and the J gene lost 2 bases, with 17 bases spanning the gap. The CDR3 consists of 16 residues.

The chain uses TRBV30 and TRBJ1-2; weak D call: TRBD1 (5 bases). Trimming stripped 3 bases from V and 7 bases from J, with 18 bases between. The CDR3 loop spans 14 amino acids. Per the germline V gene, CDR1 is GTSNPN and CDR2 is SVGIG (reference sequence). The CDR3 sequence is CAWRVTGSRGGYTF. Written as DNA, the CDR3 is TGTGCCTGGAGGGTAACAGGTAGCCGTGGTGGCTACACCTTC.

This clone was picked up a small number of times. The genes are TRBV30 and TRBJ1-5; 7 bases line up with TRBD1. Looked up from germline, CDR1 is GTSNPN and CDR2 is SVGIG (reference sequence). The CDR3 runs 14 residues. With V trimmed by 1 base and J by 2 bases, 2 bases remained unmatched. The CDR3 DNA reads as TGTGCCTGGAGTGATCAGGGGGGCAATCAGCCCCAGCATTTT. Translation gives CAWSDQGGNQPQHF.

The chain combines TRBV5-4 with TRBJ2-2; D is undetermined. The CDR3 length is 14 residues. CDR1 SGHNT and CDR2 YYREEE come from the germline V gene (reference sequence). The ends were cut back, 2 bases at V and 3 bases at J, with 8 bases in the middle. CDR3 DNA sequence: TGTGCCAGCAGCTTACTGACGGACACCGGGGAGCTGTTTTTT. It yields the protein CASSLLTDTGELFF. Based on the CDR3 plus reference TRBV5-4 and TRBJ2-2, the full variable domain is ETGVTQSPTHLIKTRGQQVTLRCSSQSGHNTVSWYQQALGQGPQFIFQYYREEENGRGNFPPRFSGLQFPNYSSELNVNALELDDSALYLCASSLLTDTGELFFGEGSRLTVL.

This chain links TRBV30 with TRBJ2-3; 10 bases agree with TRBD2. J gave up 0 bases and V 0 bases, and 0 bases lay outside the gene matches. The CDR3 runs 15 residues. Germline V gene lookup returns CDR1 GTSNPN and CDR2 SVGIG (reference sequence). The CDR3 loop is CAWSVAGGSTDTQYF. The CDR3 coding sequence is TGTGCCTGGAGTGTAGCGGGAGGGAGCACAGATACGCAGTATTTT. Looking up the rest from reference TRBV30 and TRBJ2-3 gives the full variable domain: SQTIHQWPATLVQPVGSPLSLECTVEGTSNPNLYWYRQAAGRGLQLLFYSVGIGQISSEVPQNLSASRPQDRQFILSSKKLLLSDSGFYLCAWSVAGGSTDTQYFGPGTRLTVL.

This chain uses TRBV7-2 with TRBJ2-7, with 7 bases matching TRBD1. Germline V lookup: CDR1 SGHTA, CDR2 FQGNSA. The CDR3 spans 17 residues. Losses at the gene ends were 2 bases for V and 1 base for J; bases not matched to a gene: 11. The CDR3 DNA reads TGTGCCAGCAGCTTAATCCAGGGGGAGCGTTTTTCCTACGAGCAGTACTTC. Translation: CASSLIQGERFSYEQYF.

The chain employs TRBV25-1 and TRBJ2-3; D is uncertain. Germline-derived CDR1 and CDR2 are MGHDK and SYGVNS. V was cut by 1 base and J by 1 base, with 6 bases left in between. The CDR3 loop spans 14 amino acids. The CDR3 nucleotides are TGTGCCAGCAGTGAATGGAGAGGCACAGATACGCAGTATTTT. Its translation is CASSEWRGTDTQYF.

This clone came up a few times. CDR3 sequence (DNA): TGTGCCAGCTCACTTCCTAGCGGCCCGCAGTTCTTC. This codes for CASSLPSGPQFF. This chain uses TRBV18 with TRBJ2-1; 7 positions match TRBD2. The CDR3 length is 12 residues. The germline V gene encodes CDR1 KGHSH and CDR2 LQKENI. Trimming at V came to 4 bases and at J to 12 bases, leaving 6 bases not matched to a gene.

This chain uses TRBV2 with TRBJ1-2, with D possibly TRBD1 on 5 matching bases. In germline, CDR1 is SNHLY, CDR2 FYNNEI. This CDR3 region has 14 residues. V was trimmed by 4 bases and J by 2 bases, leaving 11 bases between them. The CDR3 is CASSGQSTNYGYTF. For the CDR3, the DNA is TGTGCCAGCAGTGGACAGAGCACCAACTATGGCTACACCTTC. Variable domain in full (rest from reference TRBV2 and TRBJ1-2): EPEVTQTPSHQVTQMGQEVILRCVPISNHLYFYWYRQILGQKVEFLVSFYNNEISEKSEIFDDQFSVERPDGSNFTLKIRSTKLEDSAMYFCASSGQSTNYGYTFGSGTRLTVV.